One and the same sample provided the 23 T cell receptor beta chains below, sequenced in a study of T cells after posttransplantation cyclophosphamide. TCRdb's table, derived via immunoSEQ multiplex PCR, lists solely in-frame clones and lacks some. This table has some 9,200 clones, roughly 87% appearing once. Sample: memory CD4+ T cells sorted from PBMCs. The receptors come from an older woman in good health, CMV-negative, and a related stem cell transplant donor.

The rearrangement links TRBV29-1 to TRBJ2-7; D might be TRBD2 (5 bases). CDR1 and CDR2 (germline): SQVTM, ANQGSEA. V lost 7 bases and J 4 bases, leaving 17 bases between the germline ends. The CDR3 length is 13 residues. The CDR3 DNA is TGCAGCGCTTCCGAGGGCCCCACTTACGAGCAGTACTTC. This encodes CSASEGPTYEQYF.

The chain combines TRBV6-5 with TRBJ2-1; 9 bases match TRBD1. V gave up 4 bases and J gave up 4 bases; unmatched junction bases: 8. Germline V gene lookup returns CDR1 MNHEY and CDR2 SVGAGI. The CDR3 has 16 amino acids. The CDR3 DNA reads as TGTGCCAGCAGTTCGCTACAGGGGGCAGGGTACAATGAGCAGTTCTTC. This codes for CASSSLQGAGYNEQFF.

The J gene is TRBJ1-2, the V gene TRBV10-1, with 11 bases identical to TRBD1. CDR3 size: 16 residues. V shed 2 bases, J shed 4 bases, and the junction held 6 bases outside the gene matches. The germline gives CDR1 WNHNN, CDR2 SYGVQD (reference sequence). The CDR3 bases are TGCGCCAGCAGTGAGGGACAGGGGGCGCATCGCTATGGCTACACCTTC. Translation gives CASSEGQGAHRYGYTF.

This chain uses TRBV18 with TRBJ2-7; D not resolved. The CDR3 is 15 amino acids. The ends were cut back, 3 bases at V and 3 bases at J, with 15 bases in the middle. CDR1 and CDR2 (germline): KGHSH, LQKENI. This chain's CDR3 is CASSPKGGGYYEQYF. The CDR3 DNA reads TGTGCCAGCTCACCTAAAGGCGGCGGATACTACGAGCAGTACTTC.

The V call is TRBV7-3, the J call TRBJ2-3; 10 nucleotides match TRBD2. Germline CDR1 reads SGHTA; CDR2 reads FQGTGA. The junction had 7 bases not matched to a gene; V was cut back by 5 bases and J by 5 bases. This CDR3 region has 15 residues. Written as DNA, the CDR3 is TGTGCCAGCAGCCTGAGCGGGGGGGCTAGAGATACGCAGTATTTT. Translating gives CASSLSGGARDTQYF.

This chain uses TRBV28 with TRBJ1-2; 10 bases align to TRBD1. The CDR3 loop spans 15 amino acids. In germline, CDR1 is MDHEN, CDR2 SYDVKM. Trimming at V came to 5 bases and at J to 12 bases, leaving 15 bases not matched to a gene. The CDR3 bases are TGTGCCAGCAGTGCCCCGCCGACAGGGGGCCGCGACAACACCTTC. Encoded protein: CASSAPPTGGRDNTF.

The chain links TRBV5-1 to TRBJ2-2, with TRBD2 as a possible D gene (5 bases). V was cut by 3 bases and J by 7 bases, with 7 bases left in between. CDR1 and CDR2 from the germline V gene are SGHRS and YFSETQ. CDR3 length equals 12 residues. The CDR3 reads CASSWAGGELFF. DNA of the CDR3: TGCGCCAGCAGCTGGGCGGGCGGGGAGCTGTTTTTT.

The CDR3 DNA is TGTGCCAGCAGTTACTCGAGATCAATTGGAAACACCATATATTTT. Its protein product is CASSYSRSIGNTIYF. The chain uses TRBV6-5 and TRBJ1-3; D is undetermined. The germline gives CDR1 MNHEY, CDR2 SVGAGI. The V and J ends lost 0 bases and 3 bases respectively, with 9 bases between them. This CDR3 region has 15 residues.

V usage is TRBV11-2 and J usage is TRBJ2-1, with D perhaps TRBD2 (6 bases). This CDR3 spans 13 amino acids. The V end lost 1 base, the J end lost 10 bases, and 11 bases lay between the germline ends. Germline CDR1 SGHAT, CDR2 FQNNGV. The CDR3 sequence: CASSLVAAGEQFF. Here the CDR3 DNA reads TGTGCCAGCAGCTTAGTGGCGGCGGGGGAGCAGTTCTTC.

V gene TRBV6-5 combines with J gene TRBJ1-1; 7 positions match TRBD1. Germline lookup yields CDR1 MNHEY and CDR2 SVGAGI. CDR3 length equals 12 residues. V shed 6 bases, J shed 4 bases, and the junction held 2 bases outside the gene matches. CDR3 loop: CASRTGTTEAFF. The DNA for the CDR3 is TGTGCCAGCAGGACAGGGACCACTGAAGCTTTCTTT.

This clone was recorded a few times. The rearrangement joins TRBV19 to TRBJ2-2, with TRBD2 as a possible D gene (6 bases). V was clipped by 7 bases and J by 6 bases, with 21 bases between them. Looked up from germline, CDR1 is LNHDA and CDR2 is SQIVND (reference sequence). The CDR3 loop spans 16 amino acids. CDR3 in amino acids: CASTHRAREVAGELFF. The CDR3, as DNA: TGTGCCAGTACCCATCGGGCCAGGGAGGTAGCCGGGGAGCTGTTTTTT. The whole variable domain, filled in from reference TRBV19 and TRBJ2-2, reads DGGITQSPKYLFRKEGQNVTLSCEQNLNHDAMYWYRQDPGQGLRLIYYSQIVNDFQKGDIAEGYSVSREKKESFPLTVTSAQKNPTAFYLCASTHRAREVAGELFFGEGSRLTVL.

The chain links TRBV2 to TRBJ1-2; tentatively, D is TRBD1 (6 bases). The V end was cut by 6 bases, the J end by 6 bases, with 23 bases between. The CDR3 runs to 16 residues. Per germline, CDR1 SNHLY and CDR2 FYNNEI. CDR3 DNA sequence: TGTGCCAGCAGAGGAAGCCCAATACGGACAGATCATGGCTACACCTTC. Translating it yields CASRGSPIRTDHGYTF.

This chain connects TRBV9 to TRBJ1-2, with TRBD1 as a possible D gene (5 bases). The CDR3 consists of 16 residues. Germline V gene sequence: CDR1 SGDLS, CDR2 YYNGEE. Trimming stripped 4 bases from V and 4 bases from J, with 20 bases between. CDR3 in DNA: TGTGCCAGCAGCCCATTCGACAGAATCAGCACCTATGGCTACACCTTC. Residues: CASSPFDRISTYGYTF.

The chain recombines TRBV10-3 with TRBJ2-5; TRBD2 might be the D (6 bases). Trimming removed 0 bases at V and 3 bases at J, with 14 bases between. CDR3 length equals 16 residues. From germline, CDR1 is ENHRY and CDR2 SYGVKD. The DNA of the CDR3 is TGTGCCATCAGTGAGTCGAAGGGGACTCAGGAAGAGACCCAGTACTTC. Translated: CAISESKGTQEETQYF.

The rearrangement links TRBV29-1 to TRBJ2-5; tentatively, D is TRBD1 (6 bases). Trimming cost V 7 bases and J 4 bases, with 16 bases left between them. CDR1 and CDR2 (germline): SQVTM, ANQGSEA. CDR3 size: 13 residues. The CDR3 sequence is CSAAKGVGETQYF. CDR3 in DNA: TGCAGCGCGGCTAAGGGGGTGGGAGAGACCCAGTACTTC.

This chain uses TRBV10-3 with TRBJ2-2, with 10 bases identical to TRBD2. This CDR3 contains 13 residues. J lost 6 bases, V lost 7 bases, and 2 bases had no gene match. Germline assignment: CDR1 ENHRY and CDR2 SYGVKD. The CDR3 spells CAIMLAGAGELFF. For the CDR3, the DNA is TGTGCCATCATGCTAGCGGGAGCCGGGGAGCTGTTTTTT.

This chain links TRBV5-1 with TRBJ2-3; 7 nucleotides match TRBD2. J lost 2 bases, V lost 1 base, and 16 bases had no gene match. The CDR3 sequence is 19 residues long. The germline V gene has CDR1 SGHRS and CDR2 YFSETQ. CDR3 protein: CASSLYSLGGGLNTDTQYF. The CDR3 region has the DNA TGCGCCAGCAGCTTGTACTCCTTGGGGGGGGGATTGAACACAGATACGCAGTATTTT.

The rearrangement uses TRBV6-5 and TRBJ2-2; D might be TRBD2 (7 bases). The V end lost 8 bases, the J end lost 6 bases, and 10 bases lay between the germline ends. Germline values: CDR1 MNHEY, CDR2 SVGAGI. CDR3 length: 12 amino acids. The CDR3 nucleotides are TGTGCCAGCGTGGGGGGGCCCGGGGAGCTGTTTTTT. As protein: CASVGGPGELFF.

CDR3 sequence: CSVRGTGDSPLHF. DNA for the CDR3: TGCAGCGTTCGGGGGACAGGAGATTCACCCCTCCACTTT. This chain uses TRBV29-1 with TRBJ1-6, with 8 bases aligning to TRBD1. J gave up 8 bases and V 5 bases, and 5 bases lay outside the gene matches. The CDR3 totals 13 residues. The germline gives CDR1 SQVTM, CDR2 ANQGSEA.

The CDR3 protein is CAWSVSIAGTANTGELFF. The CDR3 DNA follows: TGTGCCTGGAGTGTCTCGATAGCGGGAACCGCGAACACCGGGGAGCTGTTTTTT. The chain employs TRBV30 and TRBJ2-2; 8 nucleotides align to TRBD2. Trimming took 0 bases from V and 0 from J; bases not matched to a gene: 9. Germline CDR1 reads GTSNPN; CDR2 reads SVGIG (reference sequence). The CDR3 spans 18 residues. The entire variable domain, with the rest obtained from reference TRBV30 and TRBJ2-2, is as follows: SQTIHQWPATLVQPVGSPLSLECTVEGTSNPNLYWYRQAAGRGLQLLFYSVGIGQISSEVPQNLSASRPQDRQFILSSKKLLLSDSGFYLCAWSVSIAGTANTGELFFGEGSRLTVL.

The chain uses TRBV2 and TRBJ2-2, with TRBD2 matching over 11 bases. CDR3 length equals 16 residues. Germline-derived CDR1 and CDR2 are SNHLY and FYNNEI. The V gene end was trimmed by 6 bases and the J gene end by 7 bases; junction bases not matched to a gene: 10. This CDR3 is CASRQLAGGPGGELFF. Written as DNA, the CDR3 is TGTGCCAGCAGGCAATTAGCGGGGGGGCCCGGCGGGGAGCTGTTTTTT.

The rearrangement joins TRBV5-4 to TRBJ1-6; D is unclear. This CDR3 has 14 amino acids. Per germline, CDR1 SGHNT and CDR2 YYREEE (reference sequence). Trimming shortened V by 0 bases and J by 10 bases, and 11 bases separated the two germline ends. The CDR3 loop is CASSLERFSSPLHF. As DNA, the CDR3 is TGTGCCAGCAGCTTGGAGAGGTTTTCGTCACCCCTCCACTTT.

The chain recombines TRBV30 with TRBJ1-2; unclear D gene. Germline CDR1 is GTSNPN and CDR2 is SVGIG (reference sequence). V was cut by 4 bases and J by 0 bases, with 9 bases left in between. The CDR3 loop spans 13 amino acids. The CDR3 region is CAWTRPTNYGYTF. CDR3 bases: TGTGCCTGGACCAGGCCTACTAACTATGGCTACACCTTC.